This T cell receptor (beta chain) originates from a study of identical twins (dated by TCRdb to between 2015 and 2016). Some background on the complete study: To test whether fetal clonotypes persist, the study used deep sequencing on TCR alpha and beta repertoires from monozygotic twins, unrelated adults of various ages, and cord blood. To rule out contamination, replicate twin experiments were performed at different times with different library preparation protocols.

Only healthy Caucasian donors were included. Three pairs of female monozygotic twins, all aged 18 to 29 years, made up the twin cohort. RNA for TCR libraries was isolated from peripheral blood mononuclear cells. About this clonotype: It has no known antigen specificity. One base away there is no much larger clone; base qualities are not given.

The paper as a whole reports these results and caveats: Recombination models systematically underestimated out-of-frame TCR alpha sharing in monozygotic twins but agreed with sharing between unrelated individuals. Because the same donors could not be followed over many years, the conclusions depended on cross-sectional statistical analysis. Zero-insertion analyses could be partly confounded by invariant T cells such as MAIT and iNKT, although diverse VJ usage argued against such confounding for most clonotypes. Compared with coincidental sharing between unrelated individuals, an excess of low generation-probability sequences was observed among out-of-frame TCR alpha sequences shared between twins. A weaker excess of twin sharing was found in beta out-of-frame sequences because the signal-to-noise ratio was lowered by fewer shared sequences. Abundant cord blood beta clonotypes had fewer insertions, young adult naive repertoires showed a similar but weaker trend, and memory repertoires showed no such trend.

The CDR3 measures 13 amino acids from cysteine to phenylalanine. The kept DNA is CDR3 alone, 39 bases in frame from the first base. Trimming costs V 5 bases and J 5 bases, and their ends lie 12 bases apart. As encoded in the germline V gene, CDR1 is SGHRS while CDR2 is YFSETQ. Library preparation used 5' RACE. This sample was sequenced with an Illumina HiSeq 2000. A universal primer binding site was added through template switching, and the final cDNA carried a unique molecular identifier so that TCR cDNA molecules could be counted accurately. First-strand cDNA for TCR alpha and beta chains was synthesized from specific primers in the conserved constant-segment region. To control for contamination, every cDNA library was double barcoded, receiving both a SMART-Mk sample barcode and Illumina barcodes. TruSeq adapter sequences and Illumina sample barcodes were added in two successive PCR steps. TCR alpha and beta cDNA libraries were sequenced on the Illumina HiSeq platform with custom primers. For the original study's pipeline: MiGEC processed the raw reads to extract unique molecular identifiers, while MiXCR was used to determine the CDR3 positions. Recombination models were inferred per individual with the repgenHMM and IGoR tools using an EM algorithm. The analysis of shared clonotypes was done with the tcR package in R, with sharing normalized by the product of cloneset sizes. Out-of-frame nonproductive sequences were analyzed to study raw recombination free of thymic and clonal selection effects. TCRdb applied fastp at Q25 and MiXCR to the public reads, then kept only in-frame beta chains. Every CDR3 protein is listed once, alongside the most common genes and DNA of its rows. Here the V and J calls rest on TCRdb's processing, not on the authors' analysis. Within this sample are roughly 770,000 distinct CDR3 sequences, with about 20% of them counted one time only. Under 15% of the sample is in the top ten clones.

The same specimen was also included in a second study, on T cells expressing NK-cell markers. The second study also describes: Three sorted T-cell subsets (CD3+CD56+NKG2C+, CD3+CD56+NKG2C- and CD3+CD56-NKG2C+) from under ten donors had their TCR beta-chain repertoires profiled. Among the eight sequenced donors, only one was HCMV-seronegative, while the other seven were HCMV-seropositive. To restrict sorting to alphabetaTCR-expressing T cells, an anti-gammadeltaTCR antibody was added in several experiments. In 5 to 7 donors, the dominant CD3+CD56+NKG2C+ clonotypes ranked among the top 10 CD8+ clonotypes, making up roughly 1.0-7.0% of CD8+ T cells. Those dominant clonotypes were again the most abundant among CD3+CD56-NKG2C+ cells in a handful of donors, at about 28.3-60.1%. Whether the expanded NKG2C-expressing T cell clones were specific for HCMV antigens remained unclear. Randomly selected healthy volunteers, three men and five women, were used as the eight sequenced donors. HCMV serostatus was determined by detecting HCMV-specific IgG in serum with a commercial ELISA kit. Bulk peripheral blood T-cell repertoires were additionally sequenced from unsorted PBMC for over five donors. MIGEC was used to demultiplex reads and group the reads by UMI, and MiTCR was used to assemble and quantify clonotypes. To exclude erroneous sequences, any TCR cDNA sequence not supported by at least two reads was discarded. The tcR package was used for downstream repertoire analysis, with clonotypes matched between fractions based on CDR3 nucleotide sequence plus V segment. VDJmatch was used to annotate antigen specificity against VDJdb, with one amino acid substitution in CDR3 allowed.

The sequence links TRBV5-1 to TRBJ2-3; tentative D gene TRBD1, with 5 bases matching. The source material was PBMCs. The TCR comes from a woman in her late teens or twenties in good health. The CDR3 region has the sequence CASSWTPEDTQYF. The DNA is as follows: TGCGCCAGCAGTTGGACACCCGAAGATACGCAGTATTTT.